Following are 4 T cell receptor beta chains from one sample sequenced in a study of beta chain features in type 1 diabetes. TCRB transcripts that were expressed got sequenced, as all of the isolated RNA had been reverse transcribed. Sequenced by immunoSEQ multiplex PCR; TCRdb stores in-frame clones only, minus some. The data hold almost 350,000 clones, with around 8% observed a single time. The source material was central memory CD4+ T cells from blood. Source of these receptors: a woman in her late teens or twenties in good health.

This clone was recorded a few times. The V and J genes are TRBV6-5 and TRBJ1-1; D is possibly TRBD1 (6 bases). Deletions cut 8 bases from V and 3 bases from J, with 10 bases between. CDR3 size: 12 residues. CDR1 and CDR2 from the germline V gene are MNHEY and SVGAGI. The CDR3: CASQRQDTEAFF. DNA of the CDR3: TGTGCCAGCCAGAGACAGGACACTGAAGCTTTCTTT.

The sample holds many counts of this clone. The J gene is TRBJ2-1, the V gene TRBV7-2; 8 bases are shared with TRBD1. The CDR3 totals 14 residues. Trimming at V came to 5 bases and at J to 3 bases, leaving 3 bases not matched to a gene. Germline V lookup: CDR1 SGHTA, CDR2 FQGNSA. The DNA of the CDR3 is TGTGCCAGCAGCCGGACAGGGTTCTACAATGAGCAGTTCTTC. Translated, it gives CASSRTGFYNEQFF.

This clone was recorded a few times. The V and J genes are TRBV5-1 and TRBJ2-5; the D is unclear. The CDR3 totals 14 residues. Trimming left V 2 bases short and J 2 bases short, with 10 bases between. Germline assignment: CDR1 SGHRS and CDR2 YFSETQ. The CDR3 nucleotides read TGCGCCAGCAGCTTCTCGCGCGGACAAGAGACCCAGTACTTC. Translation gives CASSFSRGQETQYF.

The chain recombines TRBV5-5 with TRBJ2-7, with TRBD2 matching over 7 bases. Germline CDR1 and CDR2: SGHKS and YYEKEE (reference sequence). The CDR3 runs 13 residues. J lost 4 bases, V lost 4 bases, and 5 bases had no gene match. Here the CDR3 reads CASSPVRGYEQYF. The CDR3 region has the DNA TGTGCCAGCAGCCCGGTGCGGGGGTACGAGCAGTACTTC.